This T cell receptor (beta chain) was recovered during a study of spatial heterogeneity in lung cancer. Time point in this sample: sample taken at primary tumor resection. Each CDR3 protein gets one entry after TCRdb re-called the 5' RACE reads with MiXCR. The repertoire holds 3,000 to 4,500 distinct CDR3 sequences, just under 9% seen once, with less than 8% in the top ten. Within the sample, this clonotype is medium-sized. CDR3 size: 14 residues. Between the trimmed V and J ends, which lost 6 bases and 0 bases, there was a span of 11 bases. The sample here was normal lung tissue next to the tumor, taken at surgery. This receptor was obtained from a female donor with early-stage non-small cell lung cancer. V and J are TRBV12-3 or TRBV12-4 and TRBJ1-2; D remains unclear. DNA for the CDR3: TGTGCCAGCAGGGGTCGGGGTTCTAACTATGGCTACACCTTC. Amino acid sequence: CASRGRGSNYGYTF.